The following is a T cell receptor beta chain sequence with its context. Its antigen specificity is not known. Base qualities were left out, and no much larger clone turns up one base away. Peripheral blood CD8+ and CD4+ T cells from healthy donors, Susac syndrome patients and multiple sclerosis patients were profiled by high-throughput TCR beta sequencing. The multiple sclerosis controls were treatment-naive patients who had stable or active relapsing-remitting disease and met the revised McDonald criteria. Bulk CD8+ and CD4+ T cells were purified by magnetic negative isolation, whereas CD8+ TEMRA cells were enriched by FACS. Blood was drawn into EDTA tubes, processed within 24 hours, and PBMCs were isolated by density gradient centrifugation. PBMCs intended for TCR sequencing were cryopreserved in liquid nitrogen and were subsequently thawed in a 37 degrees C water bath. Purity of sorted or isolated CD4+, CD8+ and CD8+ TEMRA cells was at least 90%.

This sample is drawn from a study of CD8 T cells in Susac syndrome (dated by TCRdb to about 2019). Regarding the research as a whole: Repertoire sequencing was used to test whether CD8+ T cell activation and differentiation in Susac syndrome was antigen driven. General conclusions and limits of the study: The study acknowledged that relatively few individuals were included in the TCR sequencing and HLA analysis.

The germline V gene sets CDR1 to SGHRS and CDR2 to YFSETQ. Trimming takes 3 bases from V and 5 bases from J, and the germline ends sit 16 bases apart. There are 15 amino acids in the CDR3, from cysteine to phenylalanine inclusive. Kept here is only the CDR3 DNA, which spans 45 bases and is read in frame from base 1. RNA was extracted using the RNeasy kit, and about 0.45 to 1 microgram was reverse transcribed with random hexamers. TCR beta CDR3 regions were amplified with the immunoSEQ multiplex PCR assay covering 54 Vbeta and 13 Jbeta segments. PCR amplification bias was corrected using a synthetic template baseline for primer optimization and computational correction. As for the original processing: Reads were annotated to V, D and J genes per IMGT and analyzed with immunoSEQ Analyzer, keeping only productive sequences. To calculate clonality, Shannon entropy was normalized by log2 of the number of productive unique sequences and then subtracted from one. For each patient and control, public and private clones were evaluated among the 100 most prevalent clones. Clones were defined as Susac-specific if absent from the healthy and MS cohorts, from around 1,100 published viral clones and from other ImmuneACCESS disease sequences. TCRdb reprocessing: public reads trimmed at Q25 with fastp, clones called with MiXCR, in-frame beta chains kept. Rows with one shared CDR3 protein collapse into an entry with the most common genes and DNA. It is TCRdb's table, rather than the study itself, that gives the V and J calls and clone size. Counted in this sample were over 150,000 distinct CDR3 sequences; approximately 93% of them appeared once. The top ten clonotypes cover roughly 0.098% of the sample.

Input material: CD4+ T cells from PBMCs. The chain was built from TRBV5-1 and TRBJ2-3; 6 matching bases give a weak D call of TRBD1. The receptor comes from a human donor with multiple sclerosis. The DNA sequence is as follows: TGCGCCAGCAGCTCTGGACGGGTCAGGGGAGATACGCAGTATTTT. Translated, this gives CASSSGRVRGDTQYF.